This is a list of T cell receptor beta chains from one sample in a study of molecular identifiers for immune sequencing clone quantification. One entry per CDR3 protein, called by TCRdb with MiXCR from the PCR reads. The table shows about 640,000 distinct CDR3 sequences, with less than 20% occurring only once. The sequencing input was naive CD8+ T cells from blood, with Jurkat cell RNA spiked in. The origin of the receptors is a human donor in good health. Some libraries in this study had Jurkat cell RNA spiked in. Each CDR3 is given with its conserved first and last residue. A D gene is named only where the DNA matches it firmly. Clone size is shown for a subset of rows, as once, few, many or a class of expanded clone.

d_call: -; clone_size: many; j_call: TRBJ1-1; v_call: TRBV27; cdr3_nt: TGTGCCAGCAGTTTAGGGGGCTTGAACACTGAAGCTTTCTTT; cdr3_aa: CASSLGGLNTEAFF
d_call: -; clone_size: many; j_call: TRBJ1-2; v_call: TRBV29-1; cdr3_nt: TGCAGCGTTCGTCTTGCTAACTATGGCTACACCTTC; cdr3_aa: CSVRLANYGYTF
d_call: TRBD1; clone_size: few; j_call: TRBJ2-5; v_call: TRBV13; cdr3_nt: TGTGCCAGCAGCTCTTTACAGGGGGGTCAAGAGACCCAGTACTTC; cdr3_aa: CASSSLQGGQETQYF
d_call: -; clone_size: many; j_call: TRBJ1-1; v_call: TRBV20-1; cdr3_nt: TGCAGTGCTAGAGCCCGCGGGGACACTGAAGCTTTCTTT; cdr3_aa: CSARARGDTEAFF
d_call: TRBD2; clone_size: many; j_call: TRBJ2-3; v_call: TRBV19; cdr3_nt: TGTGCCAGTAGTACATTCTCTAGCGGACCCACCGATACGCAGTATTTT; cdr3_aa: CASSTFSSGPTDTQYF
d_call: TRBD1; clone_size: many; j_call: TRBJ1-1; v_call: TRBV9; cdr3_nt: TGTGCCAGCAGCCCGACAGGGGATAACACTGAAGCTTTCTTT; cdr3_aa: CASSPTGDNTEAFF
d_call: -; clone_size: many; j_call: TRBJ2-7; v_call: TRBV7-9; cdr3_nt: TGTGCCAGCAGCTCCCGCAAGGGTGGGTACGAGCAGTACTTC; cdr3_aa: CASSSRKGGYEQYF
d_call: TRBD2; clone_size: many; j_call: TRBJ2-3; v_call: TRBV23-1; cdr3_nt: TGCGCCAGCAGTCAATCTGTGCTAGCGGAGGCAGATACGCAGTATTTT; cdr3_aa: CASSQSVLAEADTQYF
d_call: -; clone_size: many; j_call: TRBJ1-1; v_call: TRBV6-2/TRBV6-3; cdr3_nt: TGTGCCAGCAGTCCCGGGGCTGAAGCTTTCTTT; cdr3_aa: CASSPGAEAFF
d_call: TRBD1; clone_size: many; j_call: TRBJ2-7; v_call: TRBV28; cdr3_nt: TGTGCCAGCAGTTTAAGTATTCGGGACAGCTCCTACGAGCAGTACTTC; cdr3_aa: CASSLSIRDSSYEQYF
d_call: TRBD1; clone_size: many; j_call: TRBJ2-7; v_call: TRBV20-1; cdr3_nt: TGCAGTGCCGCCGGGACAGGGCCGCACGAGCAGTACTTC; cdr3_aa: CSAAGTGPHEQYF
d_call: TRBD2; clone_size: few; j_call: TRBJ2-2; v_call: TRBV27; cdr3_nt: TGTGCCAGCAGCTTGGGACTAGCGGGGGGGCCGATAACTATCGGGGAGCTGTTTTTT; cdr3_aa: CASSLGLAGGPITIGELFF
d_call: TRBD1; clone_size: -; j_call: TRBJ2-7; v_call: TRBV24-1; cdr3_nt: TGTGCCACCAGGGTCCGGGACAGTACCTACGAGCAGTACTTC; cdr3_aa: CATRVRDSTYEQYF
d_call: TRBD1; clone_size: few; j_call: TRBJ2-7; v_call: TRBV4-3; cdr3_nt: TGCGCCAGCCGAACCACGAAGCCGGGACAGGGGTCATACGAGCAGTACTTC; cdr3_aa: CASRTTKPGQGSYEQYF
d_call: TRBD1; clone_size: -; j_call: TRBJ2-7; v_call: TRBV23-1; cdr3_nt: TGCGCCAGCAGCCAAAACCTGGAGGGGGGGACAGGGGAGAGCGAGCAGTACTTC; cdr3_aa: CASSQNLEGGTGESEQYF
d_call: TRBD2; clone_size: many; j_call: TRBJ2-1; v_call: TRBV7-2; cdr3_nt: TGTGCCAGCAGCTTAGACCTAGCGGCCTACAATGAGCAGTTCTTC; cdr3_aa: CASSLDLAAYNEQFF
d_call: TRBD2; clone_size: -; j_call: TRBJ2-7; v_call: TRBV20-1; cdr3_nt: TGCAGTGCTAGTTACCCGGGACTAGCGGGAGGGGACTACGAGCAGTACTTC; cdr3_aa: CSASYPGLAGGDYEQYF
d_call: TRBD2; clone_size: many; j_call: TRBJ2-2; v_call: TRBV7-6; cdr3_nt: TGTGCCAGCAGCTTAACCTGGGGGACGGGAGGCACCGGGGAGCTGTTTTTT; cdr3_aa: CASSLTWGTGGTGELFF
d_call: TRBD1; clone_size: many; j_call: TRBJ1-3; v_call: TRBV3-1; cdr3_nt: TGTGCCAGCAGCCAAGATACAGGGGCTCTCTCTGGAAACACCATATATTTT; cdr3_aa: CASSQDTGALSGNTIYF
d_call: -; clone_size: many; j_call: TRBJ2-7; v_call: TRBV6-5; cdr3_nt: TGTGCCACCCGGGGGACCGTCGGTTCCTACGAGCAGTACTTC; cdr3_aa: CATRGTVGSYEQYF
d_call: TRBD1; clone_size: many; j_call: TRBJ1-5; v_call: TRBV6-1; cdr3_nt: TGTGCCAGCAATGACGGACAGGGGGCATACAATCAGCCCCAGCATTTT; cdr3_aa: CASNDGQGAYNQPQHF
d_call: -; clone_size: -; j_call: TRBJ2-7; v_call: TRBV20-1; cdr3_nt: TGCAGTGCTGGACCTGTATACGAGCAGTACTTC; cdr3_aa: CSAGPVYEQYF
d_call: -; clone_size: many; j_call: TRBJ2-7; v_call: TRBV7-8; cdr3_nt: TGTGCCAGCAGCTCCGCGGTTGACAGAGGAAACGTTAAGTACTTC; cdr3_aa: CASSSAVDRGNVKYF
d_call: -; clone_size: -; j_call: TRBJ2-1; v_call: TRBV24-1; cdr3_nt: TGTGCCACCAGTGATAGCCTAGTCAATGAGCAGTTCTTC; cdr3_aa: CATSDSLVNEQFF
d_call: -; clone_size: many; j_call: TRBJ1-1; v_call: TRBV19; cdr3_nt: TGTGCCAGTAAGAACACTGAAGCTTTCTTT; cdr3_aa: CASKNTEAFF
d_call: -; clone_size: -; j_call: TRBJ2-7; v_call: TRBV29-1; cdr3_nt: TGCAGCGTATTATCATTGAGGGACTCCTACGAGCAGTACTTC; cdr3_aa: CSVLSLRDSYEQYF
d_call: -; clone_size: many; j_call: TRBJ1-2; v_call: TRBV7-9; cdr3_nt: TGTGCCAGCAGCTACATATATCCATTAAACTATGGCTACACCTTC; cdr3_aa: CASSYIYPLNYGYTF
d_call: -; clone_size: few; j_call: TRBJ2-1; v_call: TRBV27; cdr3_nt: TGTGCCAGCAGTTTTGTTGGCCGGCAGTTCTTC; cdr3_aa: CASSFVGRQFF
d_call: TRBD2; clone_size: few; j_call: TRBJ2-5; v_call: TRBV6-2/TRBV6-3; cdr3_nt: TGTGCCAGCAGCCTTCGACTAGCGGGGGGCGGGACCCAGTACTTC; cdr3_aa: CASSLRLAGGGTQYF
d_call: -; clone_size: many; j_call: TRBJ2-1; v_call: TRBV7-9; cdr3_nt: TGTGCCAGCAGCTTTGACCTGAGTGAGCAGTTCTTC; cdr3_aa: CASSFDLSEQFF
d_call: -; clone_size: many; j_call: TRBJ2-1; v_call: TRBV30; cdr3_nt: TGTGCCTGGAGTGTAAATGAGCAGTTCTTC; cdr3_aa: CAWSVNEQFF
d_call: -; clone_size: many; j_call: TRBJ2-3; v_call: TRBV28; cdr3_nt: TGTGCCAGCAGTCCACCGGCGGGGACGTTCACAGATACGCAGTATTTT; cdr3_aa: CASSPPAGTFTDTQYF
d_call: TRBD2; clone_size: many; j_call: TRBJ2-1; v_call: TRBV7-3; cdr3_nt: TGTGCCAGCAGCTTAATCGCGGGAGGGACATACAATGAGCAGTTCTTC; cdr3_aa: CASSLIAGGTYNEQFF
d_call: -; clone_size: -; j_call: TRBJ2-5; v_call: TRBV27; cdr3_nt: TGTGCCAGCAGTTTTGTCTCAGGGCCGTACCAAGAGACCCAGTACTTC; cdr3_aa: CASSFVSGPYQETQYF
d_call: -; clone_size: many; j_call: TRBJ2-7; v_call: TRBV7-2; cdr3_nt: TGTGCCAGCAGCTCAAGTTTGAGCTACGAGCAGTACTTC; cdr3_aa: CASSSSLSYEQYF
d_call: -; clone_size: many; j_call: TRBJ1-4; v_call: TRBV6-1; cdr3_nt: TGTGCCAGCAGGAACAGGCCCGCAACTAATGAAAAACTGTTTTTT; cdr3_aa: CASRNRPATNEKLFF